Sequencing of this T cell receptor (beta chain) was carried out in a study of T-cell memory formation after mild COVID-19. Unmatched junction bases numbered 11, after V lost 6 bases and J lost 7 bases. This CDR3 is 16 amino acids long. TCRdb used MiXCR to reprocess the 5' RACE reads, holding one entry per CDR3 protein. The sample contains 400,000 to 500,000 distinct CDR3 sequences, 20% to 25% of which appear only once. This rearrangement joins TRBV12-3 or TRBV12-4 to TRBJ2-1; 11 bases are shared with TRBD1. The sequencing sample was made of PBMCs or a T cell subset sorted from them (not recorded which). The receptor was isolated from an adult woman who had mild COVID-19 (a few samples of this study predate the infection). Cell type and time point are not known. The CDR3 is CASRPGQGALRNEQFF. CDR3 nucleotides: TGTGCCAGCAGACCTGGACAGGGGGCTTTACGGAATGAGCAGTTCTTC.